This T cell receptor (beta chain) derives from a study of blood T cells in healthy people across ages. Only a few counts were recorded for this clonotype. With a J-beta primer mix and a sample-barcoded 5' primer, a second PCR ran about 7 to 11 cycles. TCRdb itself ran the 5' RACE reads through MiXCR, one entry per CDR3 protein. The sample has some 560,000 distinct CDR3 sequences, about 25% seen once. Germline V gene sequence: CDR1 WSHSY, CDR2 SAAADI. This CDR3 comprises 13 residues. Trimming cost V 6 bases and J 2 bases; bases outside gene matches: 3. In addition, the sample was reused for a study of T cells of mothers and their children.

Sequenced: blood. The J gene is TRBJ2-5, the V gene TRBV10-2, with 7 bases matching TRBD1. The receptor comes from a boy aged 2 to 10 in good health. The CDR3 nucleotides read TGCGCCAGCAGGGACAGGACTCAAGAGACCCAGTACTTC. Protein product: CASRDRTQETQYF.